This entry describes one TCR beta chain. Method: immunoSEQ multiplex PCR; TCRdb's copy keeps in-frame clones and lacks some. The data contain roughly 290,000 clones, roughly 86% of them singletons. The data were taken from a study of blood T cell repertoires in COVID-19. Study summary: PBMCs, B-cell-depleted T cells, or T cells provided the cDNA or gDNA that made up the material.

The sequence came from a woman in her 50s who had recovered from COVID-19. Sequencing was done on a sample of peripheral blood.

The CDR3 spells CASSLEVSGTEAFF. The CDR3, as DNA: TGTGCCAGCAGCTTGGAGGTCAGCGGGACTGAAGCTTTCTTT. This rearrangement joins TRBV5-4 to TRBJ1-1; D not resolved. Germline CDR1 and CDR2: SGHNT and YYREEE (reference sequence). V was shortened by 0 bases and J by 5 bases, with 11 bases between the two germline ends. CDR3 length: 14 amino acids.